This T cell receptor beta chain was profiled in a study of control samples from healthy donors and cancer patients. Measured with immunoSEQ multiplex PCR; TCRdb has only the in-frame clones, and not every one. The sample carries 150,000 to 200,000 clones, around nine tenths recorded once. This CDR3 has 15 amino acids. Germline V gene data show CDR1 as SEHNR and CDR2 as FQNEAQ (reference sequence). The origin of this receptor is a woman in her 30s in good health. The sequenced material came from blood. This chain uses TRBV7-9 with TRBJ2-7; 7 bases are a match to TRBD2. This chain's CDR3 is CAAGPSAGNSYEQYF. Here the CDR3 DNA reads TGTGCAGCGGGGCCCTCAGCGGGGAACTCCTACGAGCAGTACTTC.